What follows are 16 T cell receptor beta chains derived from one specimen sequenced in a study of identical twins (dated by TCRdb to 2016 to 2017). The library relied on 5' RACE. TCRdb shows the sequencer as Illumina HiSeq 2000. TCRdb's own reprocessing of the public reads used fastp at Q25 and MiXCR and kept productive beta chains. Under each unique CDR3 protein, matching rows form one entry showing the most common genes and DNA. Counted in this sample were a few hundred thousand distinct CDR3 sequences; approximately 15% of them appeared once. Jointly, the top ten make up approximately 1% of the sample. These data also formed part of another study, on yellow fever vaccine responses in identical twins.

Sequencing input: CD4+ T cells sorted from blood. The receptors originated from a woman under 30 in good health.

This chain uses TRBV5-1 with TRBJ1-2, with D possibly TRBD1 on 6 matching bases. Germline V gene lookup returns CDR1 SGHRS and CDR2 YFSETQ. The CDR3 contains 16 residues. V was pared by 4 bases and J by 6 bases, with 22 bases between. CDR3 in DNA: TGCGCCAGCAGCCAAACCCCACAGGGAGTTTCGGATGGCTACACCTTC. Protein product: CASSQTPQGVSDGYTF.

This clonotype has more than one count but fewer than ten. This chain joins TRBV6-2 or TRBV6-3 and TRBJ2-3; 7 bases agree with TRBD1. Germline loops: CDR1 MNHEY, CDR2 SVGEGT. This CDR3 has 12 amino acids. Unmatched junction bases numbered 8, after V lost 6 bases and J lost 11 bases. The chain's CDR3 is CASSPTGKGQYF. DNA of the CDR3: TGTGCCAGCAGCCCGACAGGGAAAGGGCAGTATTTT.

This clonotype was detected only a few times. The rearrangement joins TRBV2 to TRBJ1-1; D not certain. Trimming stripped 2 bases from V and 0 bases from J, with 10 bases between. CDR3 length equals 15 residues. Germline V gene sequence: CDR1 SNHLY, CDR2 FYNNEI. CDR3 sequence reads: CASSESPSLNTEAFF. The CDR3 DNA is TGTGCCAGCAGTGAAAGCCCGAGTCTGAACACTGAAGCTTTCTTT.

This chain uses TRBV20-1 with TRBJ1-1; no firm D call. CDR1 is DFQATT and CDR2 is SNEGSKA in the germline V gene (reference sequence). The CDR3 is 17 residues long. V lost 3 bases and J lost 5, with 25 bases in between. CDR3 sequence (DNA): TGCAGTGCTAGCCCCTCTCTTGGGCAGAAGGGCTGGACTGAAGCTTTCTTT. Protein product: CSASPSLGQKGWTEAFF.

The sample holds a few counts of this clonotype. The J gene is TRBJ2-7, the V gene TRBV5-1; no clear D. CDR1 is SGHRS, CDR2 YFSETQ, per germline. There are 13 residues in the CDR3. Trimming took 0 bases from V and 6 from J, leaving 10 bases between them. CDR3 in DNA: TGCGCCAGCAGCTTGGCGGCGTTGCGCGAGCAGTACTTC. It specifies CASSLAALREQYF. Based on the CDR3 plus reference TRBV5-1 and TRBJ2-7, the full variable domain is KAGVTQTPRYLIKTRGQQVTLSCSPISGHRSVSWYQQTPGQGLQFLFEYFSETQRNKGNFPGRFSGRQFSNSRSEMNVSTLELGDSALYLCASSLAALREQYFGPGTRLTVT.

The V and J genes are TRBV5-1 and TRBJ2-7, with TRBD1 identical over 7 bases. The trim removed 4 bases at V and 5 bases at J, leaving 9 bases unmatched. Germline values: CDR1 SGHRS, CDR2 YFSETQ. The CDR3 totals 14 residues. The CDR3 sequence is CASSGAQGYHEQYF. In nucleotides, the CDR3 is TGCGCCAGCAGCGGCGCACAGGGGTACCACGAGCAGTACTTC. Full variable domain (rest looked up from reference TRBV5-1 and TRBJ2-7): KAGVTQTPRYLIKTRGQQVTLSCSPISGHRSVSWYQQTPGQGLQFLFEYFSETQRNKGNFPGRFSGRQFSNSRSEMNVSTLELGDSALYLCASSGAQGYHEQYFGPGTRLTVT.

In its sample, this clonotype was seen a few times. This sequence joins TRBV11-1 and TRBJ2-7; D unclear. Germline loops: CDR1 SGHAT, CDR2 FQDESV (reference sequence). Trimming removed 5 bases at V and 5 bases at J, with 10 bases between. The CDR3 has 12 amino acids. The CDR3 DNA sequence: TGTGCCAGCAGCCACAGCGATAACGAGCAGTACTTC. It is translated as CASSHSDNEQYF.

In this sample, this clonotype turned up a few times. The gene calls are TRBV7-3 and TRBJ2-4; 7 bases line up with TRBD2. CDR3 length: 15 residues. V lost 5 bases and J lost 1; bases outside the gene matches: 5. In germline, CDR1 is SGHTA, CDR2 FQGTGA. The CDR3: CASSRQAGAKNIQYF. As DNA, the CDR3 is TGTGCCAGCAGCCGCCAAGCGGGGGCCAAAAACATTCAGTACTTC.

V usage is TRBV20-1 and J usage is TRBJ2-7; a possible D gene is TRBD1 (5 bases). V was trimmed by 6 bases and J by 2 bases, leaving 11 bases between them. This CDR3 comprises 12 residues. Per the germline V gene, CDR1 is DFQATT and CDR2 is SNEGSKA (reference sequence). DNA of the CDR3: TGCAGTGCCCCGGACAAGGCCTACGAGCAGTACTTC. Protein product: CSAPDKAYEQYF.

The gene calls are TRBV28 and TRBJ2-7, with 8 bases identical to TRBD2. Germline V gene lookup returns CDR1 MDHEN and CDR2 SYDVKM. This CDR3 has 15 residues. J gave up 6 bases and V 2 bases, and 9 bases lay outside the gene matches. DNA for the CDR3: TGTGCCAGCAGTTTACGTCGAGGGACTAGGGGCGAGCAGTACTTC. The encoded protein is CASSLRRGTRGEQYF.

This clonotype was recorded at least ten times. This sequence joins TRBV12-3 or TRBV12-4 and TRBJ1-1; 9 nucleotides match TRBD1. The CDR3 is 16 amino acids. Germline trimming cut 5 bases from V and 3 bases from J; bases unmatched to any gene: 10. CDR3 region: CASSLGTGTGDTEAFF. The CDR3 DNA follows: TGTGCCAGCAGTCTTGGGACAGGGACGGGGGACACTGAAGCTTTCTTT.

V and J are TRBV19 and TRBJ2-2; D is ambiguous. Trimming took off 5 bases at V and 6 bases at J, with 10 bases between the two ends. CDR1 and CDR2 from the germline V gene are LNHDA and SQIVND (reference sequence). The CDR3 has 13 amino acids. Written as DNA, the CDR3 is TGTGCCAGTAGTCTGGGCCACCCCGGGGAGCTGTTTTTT. It encodes CASSLGHPGELFF. Filled out from reference TRBV19 and TRBJ2-2, the complete variable domain reads DGGITQSPKYLFRKEGQNVTLSCEQNLNHDAMYWYRQDPGQGLRLIYYSQIVNDFQKGDIAEGYSVSREKKESFPLTVTSAQKNPTAFYLCASSLGHPGELFFGEGSRLTVL.

This clonotype has just a few counts. The chain recombines TRBV7-2 with TRBJ2-7; D remains ambiguous. CDR3 length: 16 residues. Trimming took off 4 bases at V and 3 bases at J, with 19 bases between the two ends. CDR1 is SGHTA and CDR2 is FQGNSA in the germline V gene. CDR3: CASSSPRPRRNYEQYF. Here the CDR3 DNA reads TGTGCCAGCAGCTCTCCCCGACCACGGAGAAACTACGAGCAGTACTTC.

The rearrangement uses TRBV5-2 and TRBJ2-7; TRBD2, the D gene given by the table, was not confirmed from the DNA. TRBV5-2 is recorded as a pseudogene. The CDR3 length is 14 residues. The chain's CDR3 is CARGPGLAGNEQYF. For the CDR3, the DNA is TGTGCCAGGGGCCCCGGACTCGCGGGGAACGAGCAGTACTTC.

In the case of this clonotype: This may be a read error: a much more frequent sequence differs by one nucleotide. This chain joins TRBV6-1 and TRBJ2-7, with 13 bases aligning to TRBD2. The CDR3 covers 14 residues. Germline values: CDR1 MNHNS, CDR2 SASEGT. After removal of 7 bases from V and 3 bases from J, the junction contained 3 bases not matched to a gene. The CDR3 protein is CASTRTSGSYEQYF. CDR3 DNA: TGTGCCAGCACCCGGACTAGCGGGAGCTACGAGCAGTACTTC.

The rearrangement uses TRBV10-3 and TRBJ2-5; D ambiguous. CDR3 length: 14 residues. Germline CDR1 and CDR2: ENHRY and SYGVKD. V was trimmed by 0 bases and J by 5 bases, leaving 10 bases between them. CDR3 amino acids: CAISESWVGETQYF. The CDR3 coding sequence is TGTGCCATCAGTGAGTCCTGGGTGGGGGAGACCCAGTACTTC.